This T cell receptor (beta chain) was captured in a study of T cell responses to AZD1222 COVID-19 vaccine. Notes on the study in general: The peak T cell response came first, and repertoires were sampled only after it.

A word on this clone: The antigen remains undetermined.

From germline, CDR1 is SGHVS and CDR2 FQNEAQ. The length of the CDR3 is 13 residues. With 5 bases removed from V and 4 bases from J, the gap between germline ends came to 11 bases. Measured with immunoSEQ multiplex PCR; TCRdb has only the in-frame clones, and not every one. The sample has 150,000 to 200,000 clones, 94% seen once. This TCR derives from an adult in good health. Here the sequenced sample was peripheral blood, taken on day 0 of AZD1222 vaccination. The chain uses TRBV7-8 and TRBJ1-2; D is undetermined. CDR3: CASSPDGGYGYTF. In DNA, the CDR3 is TGTGCCAGCAGCCCGGACGGAGGCTATGGCTACACCTTC.